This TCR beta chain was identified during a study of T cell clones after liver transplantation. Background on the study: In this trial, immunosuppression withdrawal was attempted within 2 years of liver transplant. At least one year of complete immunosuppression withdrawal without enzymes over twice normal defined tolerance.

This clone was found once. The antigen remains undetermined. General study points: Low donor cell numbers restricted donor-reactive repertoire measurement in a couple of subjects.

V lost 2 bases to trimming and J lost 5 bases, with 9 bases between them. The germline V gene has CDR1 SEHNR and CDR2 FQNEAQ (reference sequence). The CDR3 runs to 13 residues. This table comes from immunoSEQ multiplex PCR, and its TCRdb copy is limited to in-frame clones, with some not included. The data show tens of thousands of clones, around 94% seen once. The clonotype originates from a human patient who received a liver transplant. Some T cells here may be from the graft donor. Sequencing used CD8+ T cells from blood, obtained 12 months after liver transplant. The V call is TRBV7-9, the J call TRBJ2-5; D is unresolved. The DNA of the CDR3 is TGTGCCAGCAGCTTAATAGGGTGGGAGACCCAGTACTTC. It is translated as CASSLIGWETQYF.